These T cell receptor beta chains were read from a single sample in a study of T cell repertoires in cytomegalovirus infection. Via MiXCR, TCRdb re-called the reads, giving one row per CDR3 protein. Here the sample spans 80,000 to 95,000 distinct CDR3 sequences, 29% being singletons. Antigens for these TCRs are unknown. The sequenced sample was CD8+ T cells from cultured PBMCs, obtained from culture after CMV antigen stimulation. These receptors were collected from a human donor in good health (CMV status not recorded). Some clones in this sample may be carry-over from other donors' samples. Both conserved end residues are part of each CDR3. A D gene is named only where the DNA matches it firmly. Size is stated for part of the rows, as once, few or many counts, or as a class when the clone is expanded.

size,D,J,V,DNA,CDR3
-,-,TRBJ1-6,TRBV25-1,TGTGCCAGCAGTGAAACCGGGAATTCACCCCTCCACTTT,CASSETGNSPLHF
-,-,TRBJ1-1,TRBV29-1,TGCAGCGTTGATGCGCCAACGAGCACTGAAGCTTTCTTT,CSVDAPTSTEAFF
once,-,TRBJ2-2,TRBV7-2,TGTGCCAGCAGCTTAGGTTTCAACACCGGGGAGCTGTTTTTT,CASSLGFNTGELFF
few,-,TRBJ2-1,TRBV6-6,TGTGCCAGCAGTTACGGAGGGTTTAATGAGCAGTTCTTC,CASSYGGFNEQFF
-,-,TRBJ1-1,TRBV18,TGTGCCAGCTCATCGACAGGAGTCACTGAAGCTTTCTTT,CASSSTGVTEAFF
-,-,TRBJ2-1,TRBV20-1,TGCAGTGCACCCTTTGGAGCAGGCGGGGAGTTCTACAATGAGCAGTTCTTC,CSAPFGAGGEFYNEQFF
-,TRBD2,TRBJ2-2,TRBV11-2,TGTGCCAGCAGCTTAGTCGGGGCGGCTAGCGGGCGTTCTGGCGGGGAGCTGTTTTTT,CASSLVGAASGRSGGELFF
-,-,TRBJ2-1,TRBV7-8,TGTGCCAGCAGCTTAACGAGCGATGAGCAGTTCTTC,CASSLTSDEQFF
few,-,TRBJ1-5,TRBV19,TGTGCCAGTAGTACCCCGGGACAGCCCCAGCATTTT,CASSTPGQPQHF
many,TRBD1,TRBJ1-3,TRBV7-8,TGTGCCAGCAGCCCCCGGGACAGGGGAACTTTACCCTATTTT,CASSPRDRGTLPYF
-,-,TRBJ2-3,TRBV27,TGTGCCAGCAGTCCCTTGTGGGGATCTAGCACAGATACGCAGTATTTT,CASSPLWGSSTDTQYF
-,-,TRBJ2-7,TRBV2,TGTGCCAGCAGTGAAGGGGTTAACGACGAGCAGTACTTC,CASSEGVNDEQYF
few,TRBD1,TRBJ1-1,TRBV27,TGTGCCAGCAGTTTCCTGACAGGGGAAACTGAAGCTTTCTTT,CASSFLTGETEAFF
-,-,TRBJ1-5,TRBV7-9,TGTGCCAGCAGCTTAGGTCAGAATCAGCCCCAGCATTTT,CASSLGQNQPQHF
-,-,TRBJ2-3,TRBV4-2,TGTGCCAGCAGCCAAGATACCCTCTCAGGCGGGGATAGCACAGATACGCAGTATTTT,CASSQDTLSGGDSTDTQYF
few,-,TRBJ2-1,TRBV19,TGTGCCAGTAGTATATCAGAAGTTGAGCAGTTCTTC,CASSISEVEQFF
many,-,TRBJ1-5,TRBV12-3/TRBV12-4,TGTGCCAGCAGTTCCAACCAAGGGTCTAGCAATCAGCCCCAGCATTTT,CASSSNQGSSNQPQHF
once,TRBD2,TRBJ2-1,TRBV9,TGTGCCAGCAGCTCAGGTGCTAGCGGGGGCCTTGAGCAGTTCTTC,CASSSGASGGLEQFF
-,TRBD2,TRBJ2-1,TRBV19,TGTGCCAGTAGTATTACCGGGACTAGCGGTGGCGGGCAGTTCTTC,CASSITGTSGGGQFF
few,-,TRBJ1-1,TRBV5-1,TGCGCCAGCAGCTTGGCCGGGATGAGCACTGAAGCTTTCTTT,CASSLAGMSTEAFF
-,TRBD2,TRBJ2-5,TRBV28,TGTGCCAGCAGTGCGGGGACTAGCGGTCAAGAGACCCAGTACTTC,CASSAGTSGQETQYF
few,-,TRBJ2-6,TRBV2,TGTGCCAGCAGCCCGGGTGCCCCGGGGGCCAACGTCCTGACTTTC,CASSPGAPGANVLTF
-,-,TRBJ2-7,TRBV12-3/TRBV12-4,TGTGCCAGCAGTTTGAGAGGACCCTACGAGCAGTACTTC,CASSLRGPYEQYF
many,TRBD2,TRBJ2-2,TRBV30,TGTGCCTGGAGTCGCCCGGGGCTAGCGGGGGTAACGAACACCGGGGAGCTGTTTTTT,CAWSRPGLAGVTNTGELFF